This TCR beta chain was sequenced for a study of shared clonotypes between healthy human individuals. Regarding the study as a whole: Clonotypes that were shared across a handful of donors made up approximately 5.1% of naive CD4 clonotypes. Researchers sampled only blood; tissue repertoires likely differ. A small donor pool kept down the genetic and exposure-history diversity that was represented. Relative to clonotypes present in all four donors, those not shared had lower generation probabilities.

Measured with immunoSEQ multiplex PCR; TCRdb has only the in-frame clones, and not every one. The repertoire holds about 2.1 million clones, with about 94% as singletons. V was shortened by 5 bases and J by 1 base, with 18 bases between the two germline ends. The germline V gene has CDR1 MNHEY and CDR2 SMNVEV (reference sequence). This CDR3 has 16 residues. Terminally differentiated effector memory CD45RA+ cells were excluded from the naive CD8 cells, which were CD45RO-negative and positively selected for CCR7. Points on this clone: Its antigen is still unknown.

The receptor was isolated from a man in his late teens or twenties in good health. Some clones in this sample may be carry-over from other donors' samples. The chain couples TRBV27 to TRBJ2-7; D possibly matches TRBD1 or TRBD2 (5 bases each). Sequenced material: naive CD8+ T cells from PBMCs. This CDR3 reads CASSPSRGQGSYEQYF. CDR3 bases: TGTGCCAGCAGTCCATCGAGAGGGCAGGGATCCTACGAGCAGTACTTC.